This T cell receptor beta chain was captured by sequencing in a study of shared clonotypes between healthy human individuals (dated by TCRdb to 2018 to 2021). A note on the overall study: Two women and a few men aged 18 to 49 years were included in the cohort. Per donor, three plates each were used for CD4 naive and CD4 memory, two for CD8 naive, and one for CD8 memory. Blood TCR repertoires of five healthy adults were deeply sequenced to estimate repertoire size and the extent of clonotype sharing between individuals. To increase sequencing depth and limit assay-specific biases, different laboratories used diverse techniques to prepare libraries and sequence TCR repertoires. Leukapheresis yielded between about 0.94 and 9.5 billion PBMCs per donor. Study-wide findings and limitations: Naive subsets generally had larger estimated clonotype richness than memory subsets did. Even with the large sequencing depth, rarefaction of the sorted-subset datasets indicated that sequencing was incomplete. Compared with non-shared clonotypes, the clonotypes found in all four sorted-subset donors had higher generation probabilities. Pairwise subsampling indicated that sequencing depth was expected to affect the degree of clonotype sharing among donors. Only blood was sampled, and tissue TCR repertoires likely differ from those in blood. Sharing across a few donors was observed for approximately 4.6% of naive CD4, 3% to 3.5% of naive CD8, about 2.3% of memory CD4, and 0.4% of memory CD8 clonotypes. The small number of donors limited the genetic and exposure-history diversity represented.

Of note for this clone: Its antigen is still unknown. No base quality information exists; no much larger clone differs at one position.

Using the deep immunoSEQ assay, TCR CDR3 regions were amplified from genomic DNA by multiplex PCR. Extracted genomic DNA from each cell subset was distributed evenly across all wells of several immunoSEQ 96-well plates, and each plate was treated as a replicate. For sorted subsets, each replicate PCR was loaded with about 200 ng genomic DNA, equivalent to approximately 33,000 T cell genomes. The purified libraries were quantified using a Qubit 3.0 fluorometer, sized with a Bioanalyzer 2100, and then quantified again using the KAPA Library Quantification kit. Every immunoSEQ 96-well plate was sequenced on a separate single-read 150-cycle Illumina NextSeq 550 flow cell. The authors' pipeline ran thus. The immunoSEQ output contained only junctional sequences without quality scores, so filtering could not match that applied to full-length reads. Sequences were annotated with PyIR, a Python wrapper for IgBLAST v1.9, and V/J genes and CDR3 were assigned using IMGT germline references. Reads were filtered out if the reads had weak V/J assignments (E-value above 1e-6), no CDR3, stop codons, out-of-frame junctions, or ambiguous translated residues. V3J clonotypes were defined as sequences sharing an identical inferred V gene, J gene, and CDR3 amino acid sequence. Percentage overlap between repertoires was calculated by dividing the number of shared unique clonotypes by the size of the smaller repertoire. RTK rarefaction, the Chao1 estimator, and Recon v2.1 estimates of unobserved clonotypes were used to assess repertoire richness. Generation probabilities were computed with OLGA for all TCRbeta clonotypes obtained by the gDNA method from a few donors. Here the immuneACCESS table is served through TCRdb, limited to in-frame sequences with V and J called. Missing clones are a known gap in these copies; in checked studies unresolved V genes cover under half, and the rest lacks a known reason. The D gene and trimming were derived from the DNA, and the V and J assignments and clone size from that table. The sample table holds fewer than 1.6 million clones, of which approximately 98.5% were seen once. The ten largest clones capture over 0.3% of the sample.

The CDR3 starts with the cysteine, ends with the phenylalanine, and has 19 residues. The entry retains the CDR3 DNA only, 57 bases that are in frame from base 1. Trimming accounts for 3 bases at V and 1 base at J, while the number of junction bases matched to no gene is 10. Looking up the germline V gene yields CDR1 SNHLY and CDR2 FYNNEI. The donors were healthy, HIV-negative adults with no recently reported acute infections or vaccinations. Only Caucasian adults living in Nashville, Tennessee, USA were represented among the donors. CD4+ T cells were enriched through magnetic negative selection, after which naive cells were positively selected on CD45RA and the remaining negative fraction served as the memory subset. After blood collection by leukapheresis, PBMCs were isolated using Ficoll-Histopaque density gradient centrifugation and then cryopreserved in the vapor phase of liquid nitrogen. Purity and quantity of every magnetically sorted T cell population were checked by analytical flow cytometry. Genomic DNA was isolated from each sorted fraction and quantified by UV absorbance on a Nanodrop 2000c.

The receptor was isolated from a man aged 25 to 40 in good health. The chain employs TRBV2 and TRBJ2-3; the junction holds 13 bases that match TRBD2. Material for sequencing was naive CD4+ T cells sorted from blood. In the paper's terms, the cell subset or site label means: CD45RA+ positively selected. The nucleotide sequence reads TGTGCCAGCAGTGATCTATTACTAGCGGGAGGGTCCGGCACAGATACGCAGTATTTT. This encodes CASSDLLLAGGSGTDTQYF. The variable domain in full, with residues beyond the CDR3 obtained from the reference TRBV2 and TRBJ2-3 genes, is EPEVTQTPSHQVTQMGQEVILRCVPISNHLYFYWYRQILGQKVEFLVSFYNNEISEKSEIFDDQFSVERPDGSNFTLKIRSTKLEDSAMYFCASSDLLLAGGSGTDTQYFGPGTRLTVL.